This T cell receptor beta chain was found in a study of blood T cell repertoires in COVID-19. Study as a whole: Specimens from acute and convalescent COVID-19 originated in the United States, Italy and Spain.

Per the authors' pipeline: Cell counts per sample came from amplifying reference gene primers. This table comes from immunoSEQ multiplex PCR, and its TCRdb copy is limited to in-frame clones, with some not included. V, J and clone size are taken as reported in that table, and D and trimming were inferred from the DNA itself. The sample contains about 140,000 clones, 85% to 90% of which appear only once. The sequence was collected from a human donor in a cohort sampled during active COVID-19. Specimen: peripheral blood.

CDR3 sequence (DNA): TGTGCCAGCAGGACTAGCGGTGGGAATCAAGAGACCCAGTACTTC. It codes for CASRTSGGNQETQYF. V gene TRBV27 combines with J gene TRBJ2-5, with TRBD2 matching 9 bases. Germline CDR1 reads MNHEY; CDR2 reads SMNVEV (reference sequence). The CDR3 extends over 15 amino acids. V was pared by 6 bases and J by 2 bases, with 7 bases of the junction left unmatched.